The rows below give T cell receptor beta chains drawn from one sample of a study of T cells in Graves' hyperthyroidism and ophthalmopathy. Via MiXCR, TCRdb re-called the multiplex PCR reads, giving one row per CDR3 protein. The data show 300,000 to 450,000 distinct CDR3 sequences, about 14% seen once. Sequencing was done on a sample of blood. The receptor source for this set is a woman aged 55-70 years with Graves' hyperthyroidism. CDR3s include the opening cysteine and the closing phenylalanine or tryptophan. Each record gives: clone size, V gene, J gene, D gene, CDR3 DNA, CDR3 protein. A D gene is named only where the DNA matches it firmly. Some rows have no size entry. The others give once, few or many, or a class for an expanded clone.

many,TRBV20-1,TRBJ2-1,.,TGCAGTGCCCTACAGAGCTCCTACAATGAGCAGTTCTTC,CSALQSSYNEQFF
many,TRBV5-1,TRBJ2-7,TRBD1,TGCGCCAGCAGAAGAGACAGGGCGGACGAGCAGTACTTC,CASRRDRADEQYF
many,TRBV7-8,TRBJ2-7,.,TGTGCCAGCAGCTTAGAGGGAAAACAATCCTACGAGCAGTACTTC,CASSLEGKQSYEQYF
many,TRBV12-3/TRBV12-4,TRBJ2-7,TRBD2,TGTGCCAGCAGTGGGGAGACTAGCGGCTACGAGCAGTACTTC,CASSGETSGYEQYF
.,TRBV20-1,TRBJ2-1,TRBD2,TGCAGTGCTGGGACGACTAGCGGGAGGTACAATGAGCAGTTCTTC,CSAGTTSGRYNEQFF
.,TRBV20-1,TRBJ1-5,.,TGCAGTGCTGGGGTAGGGCACAATCAGCCCCAGCATTTT,CSAGVGHNQPQHF
.,TRBV5-4,TRBJ2-3,.,TGTGCCAGCAGCTTGGTTTGGGGGAACACAGATACGCAGTATTTT,CASSLVWGNTDTQYF
many,TRBV20-1,TRBJ2-7,.,TGCAGTGCTAGGACCGGGAGCTACGAGCAGTACTTC,CSARTGSYEQYF
.,TRBV19,TRBJ1-2,.,TGTGCCAGTAGTGCCCTCACCGGCCTCCCGGGCTATGGCTACACCTTC,CASSALTGLPGYGYTF
many,TRBV2,TRBJ2-3,.,TGTGCCAGCAGTGAAGGAGTTACCAGCACAGATACGCAGTATTTT,CASSEGVTSTDTQYF
many,TRBV20-1,TRBJ2-1,.,TGCAGTGCTATGATGGCCTCCTACAATGAGCAGTTCTTC,CSAMMASYNEQFF
.,TRBV27,TRBJ2-1,TRBD2,TGTGCCAGCAGACGACTAGCGGGAGGGCCGACCTACAATGAGCAGTTCTTC,CASRRLAGGPTYNEQFF
few,TRBV5-1,TRBJ2-1,.,TGCGCCAGCAGCTTGGCCGAGGGGTTTAGTGAGCAGTTCTTC,CASSLAEGFSEQFF
many,TRBV20-1,TRBJ2-7,TRBD2,TGCAGTGCTAGCGGGGGAGGGCTGGGGAGTGAGCAGTACTTC,CSASGGGLGSEQYF
.,TRBV7-2,TRBJ1-1,.,TGTGCCAGCAGCTTATTTGTCGGGAACACTGAAGCTTTCTTT,CASSLFVGNTEAFF
many,TRBV11-2,TRBJ1-6,.,TGTGCCAGCAGCCGAAATAATTCACCCCTCCACTTT,CASSRNNSPLHF
.,TRBV10-3,TRBJ2-1,.,TGTGCCACCAGTCTCGGGACGGAAGGCAATGAGCAGTTCTTC,CATSLGTEGNEQFF
.,TRBV6-5,TRBJ2-1,.,TGTGCCAGCAGTTACATGGGAGAGCAGTTCTTC,CASSYMGEQFF
many,TRBV24-1,TRBJ1-5,.,TGTGCCACCAGGGACGTCGGGGGGCCCCAGCATTTT,CATRDVGGPQHF
many,TRBV11-2,TRBJ1-1,.,TGTGCCAGCAGCCCCCCTATCCGGGGGGACACTGAAGCTTTCTTT,CASSPPIRGDTEAFF
many,TRBV2,TRBJ2-5,.,TGTGCCAGCAGTGAACTAGGAGAGGAGACCCAGTACTTC,CASSELGEETQYF
.,TRBV11-2,TRBJ1-4,.,TGTGCCAGCAGCTCTAGGACAGTGATGGGTGAAAAACTGTTTTTT,CASSSRTVMGEKLFF
many,TRBV28,TRBJ2-7,.,TGTGCCAGCATGTCTCCGGGGCGTGGCGAGCAGTACTTC,CASMSPGRGEQYF
.,TRBV25-1,TRBJ2-1,.,TGTGCCAGCAGTGAATATGCGGCATCTTACAATGAGCAGTTCTTC,CASSEYAASYNEQFF
.,TRBV24-1,TRBJ2-1,TRBD2,TGTGCCACCAGTGTGAGCGGGAGAAATGAGCAGTTCTTC,CATSVSGRNEQFF
many,TRBV18,TRBJ1-4,.,TGTGCCAGCTCGCCGGACATGGCGAAAAAACTGTTTTTT,CASSPDMAKKLFF
many,TRBV19,TRBJ2-7,TRBD2,TGTGCCAGTAGTAGGCTAGCGGGAGGAGACGAGCAGTACTTC,CASSRLAGGDEQYF
many,TRBV29-1,TRBJ2-3,.,TGCAGCGTCAGCGGCCTCGGCACAGATACGCAGTATTTT,CSVSGLGTDTQYF
.,TRBV3-1,TRBJ1-4,.,TGTGCCAGCAGTCGGATTACAACTAATGAAAAACTGTTTTTT,CASSRITTNEKLFF
.,TRBV28,TRBJ2-7,TRBD2,TGTGCCAGCCGGGGAACTGCGGGGACTAGCCATTCCTACGAGCAGTACTTC,CASRGTAGTSHSYEQYF
many,TRBV6-1,TRBJ2-7,.,TGTGCCAGCAGTGAACCAGTGAATCTGGACGACGAGCAGTACTTC,CASSEPVNLDDEQYF
few,TRBV14,TRBJ2-2,.,TGTGCCAGCAGCCAAGACTGGGCCACCGGGGAGCTGTTTTTT,CASSQDWATGELFF
many,TRBV7-3,TRBJ2-3,TRBD2,TGTGCCAGCAGCTCGACTAGCGGGTCAGATACGCAGTATTTT,CASSSTSGSDTQYF
many,TRBV20-1,TRBJ1-1,.,TGCAGTGCTGGGAAGTTTTGGGACACTGAAGCTTTCTTT,CSAGKFWDTEAFF
few,TRBV5-1,TRBJ2-5,.,TGCGCCAGCAGCTTTGCCCGGAGGCAAGAGACCCAGTACTTC,CASSFARRQETQYF
many,TRBV30,TRBJ2-1,.,TGTGCCTGGAGTCCTAGGGGCAATGAGCAGTTCTTC,CAWSPRGNEQFF
many,TRBV20-1,TRBJ2-1,.,TGCAGTGCTAGAGATCGGGTGGGGGCCAATGAGCAGTTCTTC,CSARDRVGANEQFF
.,TRBV7-9,TRBJ2-1,.,TGTGCTACCTATGAAATACGGGAGATAGGGAATGAGCAGTTCTTC,CATYEIREIGNEQFF
few,TRBV9,TRBJ2-7,TRBD2,TGTGCCAGCAGCCAGGGAGGGCCCTACGAGCAGTACTTC,CASSQGGPYEQYF
few,TRBV30,TRBJ2-7,TRBD2,TGTGCCTGGAGGGGACTAGCGGGCCCCAGAACCTACGAGCAGTACTTC,CAWRGLAGPRTYEQYF
.,TRBV4-1,TRBJ2-3,.,TGCGCCAGCAGCCAAGGGGTTTGGACAGATACGCAGTATTTT,CASSQGVWTDTQYF
many,TRBV19,TRBJ2-1,.,TGTGCCAGTAGTTCTCAGGGAAATCGGTACAATGAGCAGTTCTTC,CASSSQGNRYNEQFF
many,TRBV20-1,TRBJ2-4,.,TGCAGTGCTATTGGACCTCCCGCGGAAGGGAACATTCAGTACTTC,CSAIGPPAEGNIQYF
many,TRBV12-3/TRBV12-4,TRBJ1-5,.,TGTGCCAGCAGTCAAGACCGCAACGGGTATCAGCCCCAGCATTTT,CASSQDRNGYQPQHF
many,TRBV6-5,TRBJ2-7,TRBD1,TGTGCCAGCAGTTACCCGGGACAGGGGGCCTACGAGCAGTACTTC,CASSYPGQGAYEQYF